Below, 19 T cell receptor beta chains from the same sample are listed, as sequenced in a study of shared clonotypes between healthy human individuals. Libraries were prepared by immunoSEQ multiplex PCR; TCRdb keeps only in-frame clonotypes and omits some of them. The sample has hundreds of thousands of clones; around 97% are singletons. Sequenced sample: naive CD4+ T cells sorted from blood. The subset is: CD45RA+ positively selected. These receptors all stem from a woman aged 25-40 years in good health.

The V gene is TRBV19, the J gene TRBJ2-2, with D uncertain. CDR1 is LNHDA and CDR2 is SQIVND in the germline V gene (reference sequence). This CDR3 has 17 amino acids. V gave up 3 bases and J gave up 2 bases, with 16 bases separating them. CDR3 bases: TGTGCCAGTAGTATGGCCCCCCTTAGTTTTAACACCGGGGAGCTGTTTTTT. Translating gives CASSMAPLSFNTGELFF.

This chain uses TRBV7-9 with TRBJ1-1; D may be TRBD1 (6 bases). The V end was cut by 2 bases, the J end by 5 bases, with 15 bases between. CDR1 SEHNR and CDR2 FQNEAQ come from the germline V gene (reference sequence). The CDR3 sequence is 15 residues long. The CDR3 DNA reads as TGTGCCAGCAGCTTATTAGTTGGGAGGGGGACTGAAGCTTTCTTT. This sequence encodes CASSLLVGRGTEAFF.

This chain uses TRBV19 with TRBJ2-2; TRBD1 might be the D (6 bases). Germline V gene sequence: CDR1 LNHDA, CDR2 SQIVND (reference sequence). V lost 1 base and J 7 bases, leaving 13 bases between the germline ends. This CDR3 is built from 15 residues. The CDR3 nucleotides read TGTGCCAGTAGTATAGGGATACAGGGTATCGGGGAGCTGTTTTTT. Protein product: CASSIGIQGIGELFF.

V is TRBV5-4 and J is TRBJ2-3; 10 positions agree with TRBD2. With 3 bases clipped from V and 5 bases from J, the junction kept 6 bases outside the gene matches. Germline values: CDR1 SGHNT, CDR2 YYREEE (reference sequence). CDR3 size: 15 residues. CDR3 in amino acids: CASSSKREGRDTQYF. The CDR3 region has the DNA TGTGCCAGCAGCTCAAAGCGGGAGGGCCGAGATACGCAGTATTTT.

This clone was detected only a few times. The chain combines TRBV18 with TRBJ2-7; D unresolved. Per germline, CDR1 KGHSH and CDR2 LQKENI. Trimming left V 2 bases short and J 2 bases short, with 7 bases between. The CDR3 is 13 amino acids. CDR3 residues: CASSPNPTYEQYF. CDR3 DNA sequence: TGTGCCAGCTCACCAAACCCCACCTACGAGCAGTACTTC.

With respect to this clone: Other DNA variants within this sample encode the same CDR3. The chain joins TRBV28 to TRBJ1-5; D ambiguous. The V and J ends lost 1 base and 4 bases respectively, with 8 bases between them. The germline CDR1 and CDR2 sequences are MDHEN and SYDVKM. This CDR3 comprises 14 residues. The CDR3 nucleotides are TGTGCCAGCAGTTTATTCCACAGTAATCAGCCCCAGCATTTT. It yields the protein CASSLFHSNQPQHF.

The genes are TRBV30 and TRBJ1-2; no clear D gene. This CDR3 region has 11 residues. The V gene lost 3 bases and the J gene lost 8 bases, with 10 bases spanning the gap. Germline V CDR1 and CDR2: GTSNPN, SVGIG (reference sequence). CDR3 sequence (DNA): TGTGCCTGGAGATCCTCCGGCGGCTACACCTTC. Encoded protein: CAWRSSGGYTF. The entire variable domain, with the rest obtained from reference TRBV30 and TRBJ1-2, is as follows: SQTIHQWPATLVQPVGSPLSLECTVEGTSNPNLYWYRQAAGRGLQLLFYSVGIGQISSEVPQNLSASRPQDRQFILSSKKLLLSDSGFYLCAWRSSGGYTFGSGTRLTVV.

The V and J genes are TRBV11-3 and TRBJ2-1; the D gene is possibly TRBD2 (6 bases). The CDR3 loop spans 13 amino acids. V was trimmed by 5 bases and J by 12 bases, leaving 17 bases between them. CDR1 and CDR2 (germline): SGHNT, YENEEA. This chain's CDR3 is CASSPLGATRQFF. CDR3 DNA: TGTGCCAGCAGCCCCCTCGGGGCGACTAGGCAGTTCTTC.

Written as DNA, the CDR3 is TGTGCCAGTAGTATAGATCCAGTAGCAAACTATGGCTACACCTTC. Its translation is CASSIDPVANYGYTF. This chain joins TRBV19 and TRBJ1-2; D gene unclear. The V end lost 0 bases, the J end lost 2 bases, and 10 bases lay between the germline ends. Germline lookup yields CDR1 LNHDA and CDR2 SQIVND (reference sequence). The length of the CDR3 is 15 residues.

This clone occurred once. V usage is TRBV28 and J usage is TRBJ2-1; the D call may be TRBD1 or TRBD2 (6 bases each). CDR3 length: 18 amino acids. V lost 7 bases to trimming and J lost 1 base, with 23 bases between them. Looked up from germline, CDR1 is MDHEN and CDR2 is SYDVKM. As DNA, the CDR3 is TGTGCCAGCACCGGGGGTAGGGGGAGACGGTTGTCCTACAATGAGCAGTTCTTC. It specifies CASTGGRGRRLSYNEQFF.

J is TRBJ1-4 and V is TRBV6-5, with D possibly matching TRBD1 (6 bases). CDR1 MNHEY and CDR2 SVGAGI come from the germline V gene. Trimming removed 6 bases from V and 1 base from J, with 9 bases in between. The CDR3 contains 14 residues. The CDR3 is CASSRGQTNEKLFF. In nucleotides, the CDR3 is TGTGCCAGCAGCCGGGGGCAAACTAATGAAAAACTGTTTTTT.

This sequence joins TRBV27 and TRBJ2-7; 13 bases are a match to TRBD2. The CDR3 consists of 18 residues. Germline lookup yields CDR1 MNHEY and CDR2 SMNVEV (reference sequence). V gave up 5 bases and J gave up 5 bases; unmatched junction bases: 15. The CDR3 sequence: CASSPSLAGGPAFHEQYF. Here the CDR3 DNA reads TGTGCCAGCAGTCCGTCACTAGCGGGAGGGCCCGCTTTCCACGAGCAGTACTTC.

In regard to this clone: The sample holds other DNA sequences that translate to the same CDR3. The chain carries TRBV18 and TRBJ2-7; D call uncertain. Between the trimmed V and J ends, which lost 0 bases and 3 bases, there was a span of 6 bases. Looked up from germline, CDR1 is KGHSH and CDR2 is LQKENI. The CDR3 has 13 amino acids. The CDR3 region has the DNA TGTGCCAGCTCACCACCCGCTAGCTACGAGCAGTACTTC. Translated, it gives CASSPPASYEQYF.

The chain carries TRBV5-1 and TRBJ1-2; D gene uncertain. This CDR3 is built from 13 residues. The germline gives CDR1 SGHRS, CDR2 YFSETQ. The V and J ends lost 4 bases and 2 bases respectively, with 9 bases between them. This CDR3 is CASSPTANYGYTF. CDR3 DNA sequence: TGCGCCAGCAGCCCGACGGCGAACTATGGCTACACCTTC.

CDR3 sequence: CASSTTGNTEAFF. The CDR3 DNA sequence: TGTGCCAGTAGTACAACAGGGAACACTGAAGCTTTCTTT. The chain uses TRBV19 and TRBJ1-1; TRBD1 might be the D (5 bases). The CDR3 extends over 13 amino acids. V gave up 4 bases and J gave up 1 base, with 7 bases separating them. Germline V CDR1 and CDR2: LNHDA, SQIVND (reference sequence).

V gene TRBV28 combines with J gene TRBJ2-5; D not resolved. Matching the DNA end better, TRBJ2-7 makes the J call doubtful. CDR3 length equals 15 residues. The germline V gene encodes CDR1 MDHEN and CDR2 SYDVKM. Here the CDR3 DNA reads TGTGCCAGCCGGCCCCCGGCGTACATATCCTACGAGCAGTACTTC. Protein product: CASRPPAYISYEQYF.

The gene calls are TRBV5-1 and TRBJ2-3; a possible D gene is TRBD2 (5 bases). Trimming took 1 base from V and 4 from J, leaving 7 bases between them. CDR3 length: 13 residues. Germline loops: CDR1 SGHRS, CDR2 YFSETQ. The CDR3 DNA follows: TGCGCCAGCAGCTTGTCGGAGGCAGATACGCAGTATTTT. It encodes CASSLSEADTQYF.

A single count supports this clone. Written as DNA, the CDR3 is TGTGCCAGCAATTGGGGGAGACAGAGCGAAACGCAGTATTTT. Its translation is CASNWGRQSETQYF. This rearrangement joins TRBV27 to TRBJ2-3, with D possibly being TRBD1 or TRBD2 (5 bases each). CDR1 MNHEY and CDR2 SMNVEV come from the germline V gene (reference sequence). The germline V and J ends were trimmed by 7 bases and 9 bases, with 20 bases remaining between them. The CDR3 consists of 14 residues.

This chain links TRBV2 with TRBJ1-5, with TRBD1 matching over 9 bases. Trimming removed 6 bases from V and 5 bases from J; junction bases left unmatched: 11. This CDR3 region has 16 residues. CDR1 is SNHLY, CDR2 FYNNEI, per germline. This chain's CDR3 is CASRVQTGGSDQPQHF. DNA of the CDR3: TGTGCCAGCAGAGTACAGACAGGGGGTAGTGATCAGCCCCAGCATTTT. Complete variable domain (other parts from reference TRBV2 and TRBJ1-5): EPEVTQTPSHQVTQMGQEVILRCVPISNHLYFYWYRQILGQKVEFLVSFYNNEISEKSEIFDDQFSVERPDGSNFTLKIRSTKLEDSAMYFCASRVQTGGSDQPQHFGDGTRLSIL.